These T cell receptor beta chains were read from a single sample in a study of blood T cells in healthy people across ages. TCRdb reprocessed the 5' RACE reads via MiXCR and lists one record per CDR3 protein. This sample yields about 1.8 million distinct CDR3 sequences, of which roughly 49% are seen a single time; about 2.1% belongs to the top ten. Sequencing was performed on blood. The receptors derive from a woman aged 40 to 55 in good health. CDR3s include the opening cysteine and the closing phenylalanine or tryptophan. The D gene is left open where the match is weak. Some rows mark clone size as missing; the rest say once, few, many or name a class of expanded clone.

V,size,length,D,J,DNA,CDR3
TRBV28,-,13,TRBD1,TRBJ2-7,TGTGCCAGCACAACAGGGACAGATTACGAGCAGTACTTC,CASTTGTDYEQYF
TRBV6-1,-,15,-,TRBJ2-5,TGTGCCAGCAGTTCAGGACCCGCTGTCGGGGAGACCCAGTACTTC,CASSSGPAVGETQYF
TRBV5-1,-,16,-,TRBJ2-3,TGCGCCAGCAGCTCCGAACTAGGCTCTAGCACAGATACGCAGTATTTT,CASSSELGSSTDTQYF
TRBV14,-,14,-,TRBJ2-1,TGTGCCAGCAGCCAAGCCCCAATATTGGGTGAGCAGTTCTTC,CASSQAPILGEQFF
TRBV5-1,few,15,TRBD1,TRBJ2-7,TGCGCCAGCAGCACAAACCGGGACAGTATCAACGAGCAGTACTTC,CASSTNRDSINEQYF
TRBV28,-,14,-,TRBJ2-7,TGTGCCAGCAGTCTAGGACAGTTCCTCTACGAGCAGTACTTC,CASSLGQFLYEQYF
TRBV13,-,13,-,TRBJ2-4,TGTGCCAGCAGGGTGGGAGCCAAAAACAGTCAGTACTTC,CASRVGAKNSQYF
TRBV5-5,-,15,-,TRBJ2-1,TGTGCCAGCAGCTTGGTCTTAGGATTCGGGGATGAGCAGTTCTTC,CASSLVLGFGDEQFF
TRBV29-1,-,14,-,TRBJ2-7,TGCAGCGTTAGAGGCGGAACCGTGCCCTACAAGCAGTACTTC,CSVRGGTVPYKQYF
TRBV7-8,-,15,-,TRBJ2-7,TGTGCCAGCACCCGGACAGGGACTACCTACAATGAGCAGTACTTC,CASTRTGTTYNEQYF
TRBV4-3,once,16,-,TRBJ1-1,TGCGCCAGCAGCTCCCCCTCCGAGGCAGGACAGTTTGAAGCTTTCTTT,CASSSPSEAGQFEAFF
TRBV25-1,few,11,-,TRBJ2-5,TGTGCCAGCAAATATGTGGGAACCCAGTACTTC,CASKYVGTQYF
TRBV6-2/TRBV6-3,-,16,-,TRBJ2-1,TGTGCCAGCAGTTACAGAACAGGTTTTTCCTACAATGAGCAGTTCTTC,CASSYRTGFSYNEQFF
TRBV27,-,16,-,TRBJ2-3,TGTGCCAGCAGTTCCACCGGGACGGCTAGCACAGATACGCAGTATTTT,CASSSTGTASTDTQYF
TRBV20-1,-,14,-,TRBJ2-1,TGCAGTGCTAGAGACCCAAGGGCCCTCAGTGAGCAGTTCTTC,CSARDPRALSEQFF
TRBV9,-,14,-,TRBJ1-4,TGTGCCAGCAGCGTAGCGGGCGGGACAGAAAAACTGTTTTTT,CASSVAGGTEKLFF
TRBV6-2/TRBV6-3,few,11,-,TRBJ1-2,TGTGCCACTACGGGATCTGATGGCTACACCTTC,CATTGSDGYTF
TRBV11-2,-,14,-,TRBJ2-7,TGTGCCAGCAGCCTGACTAGTTATAGTTACGAGCAGTACTTC,CASSLTSYSYEQYF
TRBV19,-,14,-,TRBJ1-2,TGTGCCAGTAGGCACAGGACCACTAACTATGGCTACACCTTC,CASRHRTTNYGYTF
TRBV27,-,14,-,TRBJ2-1,TGTGCCAGCAGTGTCGACAGTCGAAACAATGAGCAGTTCTTC,CASSVDSRNNEQFF